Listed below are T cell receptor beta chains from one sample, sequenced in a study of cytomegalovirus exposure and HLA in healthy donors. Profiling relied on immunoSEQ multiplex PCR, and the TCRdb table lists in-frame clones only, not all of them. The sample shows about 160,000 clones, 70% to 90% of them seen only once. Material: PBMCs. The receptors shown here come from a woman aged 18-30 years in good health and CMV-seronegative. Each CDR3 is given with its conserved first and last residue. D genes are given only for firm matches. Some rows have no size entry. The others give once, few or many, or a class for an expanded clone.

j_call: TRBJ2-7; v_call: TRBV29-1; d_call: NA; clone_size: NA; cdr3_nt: TGCAGCGTAGGGTACTGGGGGACACGATCCTACGAGCAGTACTTC; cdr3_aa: CSVGYWGTRSYEQYF
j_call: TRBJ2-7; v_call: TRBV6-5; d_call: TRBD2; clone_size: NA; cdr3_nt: TGTGCCAGCAGTTACGACGCGGGGGGCCCAAGCGAGCAGTACTTC; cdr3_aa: CASSYDAGGPSEQYF
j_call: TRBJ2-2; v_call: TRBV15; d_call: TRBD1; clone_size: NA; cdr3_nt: TGTGCCACCAGCAGAGTATTGGGACAGGGCTCCACCGGGGAGCTGTTTTTT; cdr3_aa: CATSRVLGQGSTGELFF
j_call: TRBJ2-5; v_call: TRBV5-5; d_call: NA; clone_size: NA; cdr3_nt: TGTGCCAGCAGCTTGAGCCCGGGGCAAGAGACCCAGTACTTC; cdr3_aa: CASSLSPGQETQYF
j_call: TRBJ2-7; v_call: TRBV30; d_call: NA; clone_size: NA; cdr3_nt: TGTGCCTGGAGCACCTGGAGGGCCGTCTTCCACGAGCAGTACTTC; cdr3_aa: CAWSTWRAVFHEQYF
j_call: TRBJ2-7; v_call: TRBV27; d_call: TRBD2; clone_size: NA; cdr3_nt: TGTGCCAGCAGTTTGCGGCCCAGGGGATCTTCTAGCGGGAGGGTCCCCTACGAGCAGTACTTC; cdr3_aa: CASSLRPRGSSSGRVPYEQYF
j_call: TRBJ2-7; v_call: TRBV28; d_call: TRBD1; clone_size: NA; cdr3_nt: TGTGCCAGCAGCTCAGATGCCGGGACAGGGGGCCGTATCCACGAGCAGTACTTC; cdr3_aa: CASSSDAGTGGRIHEQYF
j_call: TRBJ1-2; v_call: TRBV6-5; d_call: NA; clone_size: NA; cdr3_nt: TGTGCCAGCAGAACCGACAGGAGCTATGGCTACACCTTC; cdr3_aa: CASRTDRSYGYTF
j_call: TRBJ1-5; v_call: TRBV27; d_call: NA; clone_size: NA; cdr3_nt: TGTGCCAGCAGTTTATCCGGGGGTAATCAGCCCCAGCATTTT; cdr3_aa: CASSLSGGNQPQHF
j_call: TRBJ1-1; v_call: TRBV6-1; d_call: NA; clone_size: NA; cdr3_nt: TGTGCCAGCAGAACCGGGACTAACACTGAAGCTTTCTTT; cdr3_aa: CASRTGTNTEAFF
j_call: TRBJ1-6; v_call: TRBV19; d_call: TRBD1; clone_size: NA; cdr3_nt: TGTGCCAGTAGCGACAGGGGGGTCTCACCCCTCCACTTT; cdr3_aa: CASSDRGVSPLHF
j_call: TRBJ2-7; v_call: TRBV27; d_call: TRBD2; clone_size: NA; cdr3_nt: TGTGCCAGCAGTTTCCTACTAGCGGGGGGGCCTAGTGAGCAGTACTTC; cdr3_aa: CASSFLLAGGPSEQYF
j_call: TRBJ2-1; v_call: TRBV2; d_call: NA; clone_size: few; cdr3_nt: TGTGCCAGCAGACCCCCGACGGGAATAAACAATGAGCAGTTCTTC; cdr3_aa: CASRPPTGINNEQFF